This TCR beta chain was sequenced during a study of T-cell memory formation after mild COVID-19. TCRdb re-analysed the 5' RACE reads in MiXCR, keeping a single row per CDR3 protein. The sample lists some 40,000 distinct CDR3 sequences; approximately 7% were seen once. Points from the study as a whole: Several responding clones turned up in pre-infection memory, indicating that cross-reactive memory may have taken part. Clones contracting across day 15 to 85 had a balanced CD4/CD8 profile; later expanding clones leaned CD4+.

This clonotype was observed many times. Its antigen is unidentified. The source material was PBMCs or a T cell subset sorted from them (not recorded which). The sequence derives from a man younger than 35 who had mild COVID-19 (a few samples of this study predate the infection). Cell type and time point are not known.

In DNA form, the CDR3 reads TGTGCCAGCAGTTTTTCGGGGGGCACAGATACGCAGTATTTT. This translates into CASSFSGGTDTQYF. V is TRBV12-3 or TRBV12-4 and J is TRBJ2-3, with D perhaps TRBD2 (6 bases). Deletions cut 3 bases from V and 1 base from J, with 8 bases between. The CDR3 extends over 14 amino acids.